This TCR beta chain was identified in a study of shared clonotypes between healthy human individuals (dated by TCRdb to about 2020). Background for the entire study: A couple of women and three men aged 18 to 49 years were included in the cohort. Per donor, three plates each were used for CD4 naive and CD4 memory, two for CD8 naive, and one for CD8 memory. To estimate repertoire size and how much clonotype sharing occurs between individuals, the study deeply sequenced the blood TCR repertoires of five healthy adults. To increase sequencing depth and limit assay-specific biases, TCR repertoire library preparation and sequencing were carried out by different laboratories using diverse techniques. Leukapheresis yielded between about 0.94 and 9.5 billion PBMCs per donor. Beyond this particular receptor, the publication reports: Because the study included only a small number of donors, the genetic and exposure-history diversity represented was limited. Pairwise subsampling led to the expectation that sequencing depth would affect the degree of clonotype sharing among donors. Across four donors, 4.5% to 6.5% of naive CD4, 3% to 3.5% of naive CD8, under 2.5% of memory CD4, and around 0.4% of memory CD8 clonotypes were shared. Sampling was limited to blood, and TCR repertoires in tissue likely differ from TCR repertoires in blood. Naive subsets generally had larger estimated clonotype richness than memory subsets. Compared with non-shared clonotypes, the clonotypes found in all four sorted-subset donors had higher generation probabilities. Incomplete sequencing was indicated by rarefaction of sorted-subset datasets, despite the large sequencing depth.

Using the deep immunoSEQ assay, multiplex PCR amplified TCR CDR3 regions from genomic DNA. Extracted genomic DNA from each cell subset was spread evenly across all wells of several immunoSEQ 96-well plates, with each plate serving as a replicate. Each replicate PCR for sorted subsets received approximately 200 ng genomic DNA, equal to tens of thousands of T cell genomes. Purified libraries were quantified with a Qubit 3.0 fluorometer, sized on a Bioanalyzer 2100, and re-quantified with the KAPA Library Quantification kit. A separate single-read 150-cycle Illumina NextSeq 550 flow cell was used to sequence each immunoSEQ 96-well plate. Per the authors' processing: The immunoSEQ output contained only junctional sequences without quality scores, so filtering could not match that applied to full-length reads. To assign V/J genes and CDR3, sequences were annotated against IMGT germline references using PyIR, a Python wrapper for IgBLAST v1.9. Reads were filtered out if the reads had weak V/J assignments (E-value above 1e-6), no CDR3, stop codons, out-of-frame junctions, or ambiguous translated residues. A V3J clonotype was defined by an identical inferred V gene, J gene, and CDR3 amino acid sequence. Percentage overlap between repertoires was calculated by dividing the number of shared unique clonotypes by the size of the smaller repertoire. Three approaches were used to assess repertoire richness: RTK rarefaction, the Chao1 estimator, and Recon v2.1 estimates of unobserved clonotypes. For all TCRbeta clonotypes obtained by the gDNA method from a few donors, generation probabilities were computed with OLGA. In TCRdb, the immuneACCESS table is reduced to in-frame sequences with V and J assigned. These tables do not hold every clone; where another copy was compared, an unresolved V gene accounts for under half, and the others remain unexplained. From that table come the V and J calls and clone size; the DNA was used to work out D and trimming. For this sample there are approximately 720,000 clones; about 92% appear just once. 20% to 25% of the sample is in the top ten clones.

Turning to this clone: Its antigen is not yet known. Per-base qualities were not stored, and no clone one base away is much larger.

CD8 naive samples were obtained by positive selection for CCR7 among CD45RO-negative cells, yielding a CD45RA+CCR7+ population from which TemRA cells were excluded. The donors were healthy, HIV-negative adults who had no recently reported acute infections or vaccinations. Every donor was a Caucasian adult residing in Nashville, Tennessee, USA. Blood was collected by leukapheresis, and PBMCs were isolated by Ficoll-Histopaque density gradient centrifugation and then cryopreserved in liquid nitrogen vapor phase. Analytical flow cytometry was used to check the purity and quantity of each magnetically sorted T cell population. Genomic DNA was isolated from each sorted fraction and quantified by UV absorbance on a Nanodrop 2000c. The clonotype was recovered from a man aged 30 to 45 in good health. The sample was naive CD8+ T cells sorted from blood. According to the study, the label for this sample's cell subset or site signals: CD45RA+CCR7+.

Read as DNA, the sequence is TGTGCCAGCAGGGCCGGGACTAGCGTATTCTTC. This is translated as CASRAGTSVFF. The chain links TRBV6-5 with TRBJ2-1; 10 nucleotides in the junction match TRBD2. The CDR3 sequence holds 11 residues, the cysteine and phenylalanine included. Only the CDR3 DNA is retained, 33 bases long and in frame from the first base. Taken from the germline V gene, the CDR1 and CDR2 loops are MNHEY and SVGAGI. Relative to germline, V is missing 6 bases and J is missing 16 bases, with 6 bases of the junction outside any gene match.